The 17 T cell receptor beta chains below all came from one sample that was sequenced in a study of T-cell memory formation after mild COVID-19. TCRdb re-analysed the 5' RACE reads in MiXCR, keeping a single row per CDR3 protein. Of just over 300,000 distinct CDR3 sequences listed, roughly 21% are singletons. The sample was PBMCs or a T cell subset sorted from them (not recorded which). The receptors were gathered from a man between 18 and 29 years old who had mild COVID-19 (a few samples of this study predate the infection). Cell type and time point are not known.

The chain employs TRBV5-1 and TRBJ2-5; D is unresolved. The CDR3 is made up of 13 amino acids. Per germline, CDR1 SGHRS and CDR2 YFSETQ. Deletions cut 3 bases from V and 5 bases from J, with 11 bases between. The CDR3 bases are TGCGCCAGCAGCTCGAGACTCGCGGAGACCCAGTACTTC. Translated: CASSSRLAETQYF.

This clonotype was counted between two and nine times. In nucleotides, the CDR3 is TGCGCCAGCAGCAGTACAGGGGGGAGCGTCTATGGCTACACCTTC. Translated: CASSSTGGSVYGYTF. This chain joins TRBV5-1 and TRBJ1-2; 8 nucleotides agree with TRBD1. Trimming took 4 bases from V and 4 from J; bases not matched to a gene: 9. CDR3 length: 15 residues. CDR1 and CDR2 from the germline V gene are SGHRS and YFSETQ.

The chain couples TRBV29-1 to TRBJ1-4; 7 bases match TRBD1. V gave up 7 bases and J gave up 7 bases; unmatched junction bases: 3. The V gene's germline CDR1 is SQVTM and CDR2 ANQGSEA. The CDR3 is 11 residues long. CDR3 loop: CSANRGEKLFF. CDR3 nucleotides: TGCAGCGCCAACAGGGGTGAAAAACTGTTTTTT.

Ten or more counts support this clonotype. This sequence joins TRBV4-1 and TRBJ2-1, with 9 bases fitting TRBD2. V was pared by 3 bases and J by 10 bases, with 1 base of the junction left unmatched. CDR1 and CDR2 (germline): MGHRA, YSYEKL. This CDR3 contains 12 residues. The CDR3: CASSHTSGEQFF. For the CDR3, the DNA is TGCGCCAGCAGCCACACTAGCGGGGAGCAGTTCTTC.

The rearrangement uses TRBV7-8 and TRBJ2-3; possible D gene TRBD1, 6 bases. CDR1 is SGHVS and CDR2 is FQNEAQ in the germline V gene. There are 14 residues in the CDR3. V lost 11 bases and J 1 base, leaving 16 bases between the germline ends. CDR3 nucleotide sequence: TGTGCCGTTCGGACAGCTCGAGGCACAGATACGCAGTATTTT. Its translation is CAVRTARGTDTQYF.

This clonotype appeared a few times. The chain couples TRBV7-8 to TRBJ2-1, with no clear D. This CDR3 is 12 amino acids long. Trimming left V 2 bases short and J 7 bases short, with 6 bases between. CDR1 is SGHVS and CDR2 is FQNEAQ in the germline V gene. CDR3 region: CASSLNGNEQFF. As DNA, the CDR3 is TGTGCCAGCAGCTTAAATGGGAATGAGCAGTTCTTC.

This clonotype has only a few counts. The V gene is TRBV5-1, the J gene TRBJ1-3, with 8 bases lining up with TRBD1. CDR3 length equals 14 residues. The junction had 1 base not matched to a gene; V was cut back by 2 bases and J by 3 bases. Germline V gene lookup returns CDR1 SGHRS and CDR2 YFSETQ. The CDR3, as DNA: TGCGCCAGCAGCTTACAGGGGGATGGAAACACCATATATTTT. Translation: CASSLQGDGNTIYF. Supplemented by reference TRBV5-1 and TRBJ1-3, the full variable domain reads KAGVTQTPRYLIKTRGQQVTLSCSPISGHRSVSWYQQTPGQGLQFLFEYFSETQRNKGNFPGRFSGRQFSNSRSEMNVSTLELGDSALYLCASSLQGDGNTIYFGEGSWLTVV.

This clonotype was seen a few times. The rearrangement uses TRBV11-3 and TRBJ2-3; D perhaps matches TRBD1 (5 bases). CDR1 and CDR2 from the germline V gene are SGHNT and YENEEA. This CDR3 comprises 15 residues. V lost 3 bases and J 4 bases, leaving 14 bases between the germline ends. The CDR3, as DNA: TGTGCCAGCAGCTTGAGCCCAGGGATGGCAGATACGCAGTATTTT. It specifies CASSLSPGMADTQYF.

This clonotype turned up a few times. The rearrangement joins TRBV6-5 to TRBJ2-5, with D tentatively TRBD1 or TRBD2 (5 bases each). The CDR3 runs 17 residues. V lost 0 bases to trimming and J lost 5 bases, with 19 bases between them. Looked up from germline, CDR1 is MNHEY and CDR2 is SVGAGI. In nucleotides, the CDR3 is TGTGCCAGCAGTTACTCGCAGGGCAGGCCCCGCGGGGAGACCCAGTACTTC. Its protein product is CASSYSQGRPRGETQYF.

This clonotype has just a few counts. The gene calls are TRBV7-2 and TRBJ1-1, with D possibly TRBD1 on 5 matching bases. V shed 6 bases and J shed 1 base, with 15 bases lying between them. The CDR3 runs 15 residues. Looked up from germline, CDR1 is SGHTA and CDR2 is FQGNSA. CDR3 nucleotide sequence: TGTGCCAGCAGATTAAGGGGTGGAGCGAACACTGAAGCTTTCTTT. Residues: CASRLRGGANTEAFF. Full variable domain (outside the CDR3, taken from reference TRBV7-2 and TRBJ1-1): GAGVSQSPSNKVTEKGKDVELRCDPISGHTALYWYRQSLGQGLEFLIYFQGNSAPDKSGLPSDRFSAERTGGSVSTLTIQRTQQEDSAVYLCASRLRGGANTEAFFGQGTRLTVV.

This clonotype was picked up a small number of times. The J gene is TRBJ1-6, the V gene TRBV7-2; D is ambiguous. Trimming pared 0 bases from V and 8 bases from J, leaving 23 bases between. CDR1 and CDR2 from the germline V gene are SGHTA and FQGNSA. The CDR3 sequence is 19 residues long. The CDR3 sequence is CASSLARQLAGCCDSPLHF. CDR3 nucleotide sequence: TGTGCCAGCAGCTTAGCCAGGCAACTGGCGGGATGTTGTGATTCACCCCTCCACTTT.

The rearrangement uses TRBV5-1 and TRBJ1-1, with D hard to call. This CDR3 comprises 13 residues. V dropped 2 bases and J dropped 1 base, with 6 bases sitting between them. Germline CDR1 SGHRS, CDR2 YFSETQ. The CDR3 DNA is TGCGCCAGCAGCTTTCTTAAGAACACTGAAGCTTTCTTT. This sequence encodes CASSFLKNTEAFF.

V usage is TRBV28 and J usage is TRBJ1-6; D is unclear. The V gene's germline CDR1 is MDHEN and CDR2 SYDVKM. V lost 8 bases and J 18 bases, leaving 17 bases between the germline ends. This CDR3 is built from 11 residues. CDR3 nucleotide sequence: TGTGCCAGCGCACCGAGGGTGGTGCGCCACTTT. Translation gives CASAPRVVRHF.

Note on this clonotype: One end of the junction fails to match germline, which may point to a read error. The CDR3 loop is CASRLAATTDTQYF. CDR3 coding DNA: TGTGCCAGCAGATTAGCGGCGACCACAGATACGCAGTATTTT. The chain joins TRBV12-3 or TRBV12-4 to TRBJ2-3; possible D gene TRBD2, 6 bases. This CDR3 has 14 residues.

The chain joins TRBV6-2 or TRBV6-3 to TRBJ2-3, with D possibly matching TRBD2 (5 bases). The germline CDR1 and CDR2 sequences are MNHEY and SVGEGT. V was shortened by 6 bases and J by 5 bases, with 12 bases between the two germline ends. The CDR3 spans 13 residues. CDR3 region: CASRSLGGDTQYF. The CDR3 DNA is TGTGCCAGCAGATCCTTAGGAGGAGATACGCAGTATTTT.

The CDR3 spells CATKTDLSSYNEQFF. DNA of the CDR3: TGTGCCACTAAGACAGACCTTAGCTCCTACAATGAGCAGTTCTTC. This sequence joins TRBV2 and TRBJ2-1; maybe TRBD1 (5 bases). V was shortened by 10 bases and J by 0 bases, with 16 bases between the two germline ends. The germline CDR1 and CDR2 sequences are SNHLY and FYNNEI. There are 15 residues in the CDR3.

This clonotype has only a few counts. CDR3 protein: CASSRTPQTLTDTQYF. The CDR3 DNA reads as TGTGCCAGCAGCCGGACTCCCCAGACACTCACAGATACGCAGTATTTT. This chain uses TRBV11-1 with TRBJ2-3; maybe TRBD2 (5 bases). The V and J ends lost 5 bases and 2 bases respectively, with 17 bases between them. The CDR3 totals 16 residues. Germline V gene data show CDR1 as SGHAT and CDR2 as FQDESV (reference sequence).